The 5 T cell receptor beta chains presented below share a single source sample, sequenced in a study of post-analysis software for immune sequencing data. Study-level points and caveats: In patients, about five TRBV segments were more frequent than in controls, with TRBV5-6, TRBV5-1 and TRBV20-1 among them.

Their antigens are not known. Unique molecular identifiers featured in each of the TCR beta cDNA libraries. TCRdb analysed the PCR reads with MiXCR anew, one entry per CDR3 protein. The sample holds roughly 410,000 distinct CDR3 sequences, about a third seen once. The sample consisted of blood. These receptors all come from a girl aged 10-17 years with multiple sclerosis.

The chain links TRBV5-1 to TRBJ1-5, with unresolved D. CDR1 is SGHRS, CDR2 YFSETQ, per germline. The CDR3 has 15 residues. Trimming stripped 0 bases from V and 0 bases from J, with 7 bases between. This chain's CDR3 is CASSLDWDSNQPQHF. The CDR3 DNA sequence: TGCGCCAGCAGCTTGGACTGGGATAGCAATCAGCCCCAGCATTTT.

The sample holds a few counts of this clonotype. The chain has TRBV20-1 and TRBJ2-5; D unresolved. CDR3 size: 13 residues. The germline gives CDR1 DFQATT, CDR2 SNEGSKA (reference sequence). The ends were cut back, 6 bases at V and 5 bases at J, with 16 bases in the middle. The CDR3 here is CSAIFVLGETQYF. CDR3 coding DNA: TGCAGTGCCATCTTCGTCCTGGGGGAGACCCAGTACTTC.

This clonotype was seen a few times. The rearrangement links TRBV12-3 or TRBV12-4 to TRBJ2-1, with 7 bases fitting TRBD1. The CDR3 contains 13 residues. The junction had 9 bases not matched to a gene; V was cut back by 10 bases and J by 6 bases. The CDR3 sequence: CATKISGGNEQFF. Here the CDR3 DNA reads TGTGCCACCAAGATCTCAGGGGGCAATGAGCAGTTCTTC.

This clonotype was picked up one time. The CDR3: CASSPAASGDTGELFF. The CDR3 region has the DNA TGCGCCAGCAGCCCGGCGGCTAGCGGGGACACCGGGGAGCTGTTTTTT. The genes are TRBV5-1 and TRBJ2-2, with TRBD2 identical over 9 bases. Germline-derived CDR1 and CDR2 are SGHRS and YFSETQ. The CDR3 is made up of 16 amino acids. V trimming: 4 bases; J trimming: 3 bases; junction bases outside the gene matches: 7. The full variable domain, with the rest looked up from reference TRBV5-1 and TRBJ2-2, is KAGVTQTPRYLIKTRGQQVTLSCSPISGHRSVSWYQQTPGQGLQFLFEYFSETQRNKGNFPGRFSGRQFSNSRSEMNVSTLELGDSALYLCASSPAASGDTGELFFGEGSRLTVL.

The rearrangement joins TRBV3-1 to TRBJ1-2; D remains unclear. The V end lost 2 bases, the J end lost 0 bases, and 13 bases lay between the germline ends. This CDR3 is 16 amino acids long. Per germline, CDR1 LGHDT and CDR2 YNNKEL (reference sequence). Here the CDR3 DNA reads TGTGCCAGCAGCCAACCGCCTGGCAGAACTAACTATGGCTACACCTTC. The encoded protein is CASSQPPGRTNYGYTF.